This T cell receptor beta chain was documented in a study of Ad26.COV2.S vaccination and SARS-CoV-2 variants (dated by TCRdb to the early 2020s). About the full investigation: TCRbeta repertoire sequencing served as the tool for gauging how specific and how broad the SARS-CoV-2-reactive T cell receptors were following Ad26.COV2.S vaccination. The TCR-sequenced set comprised approximately 32 samples: around 20 Ad26.COV2.S vaccine recipients, 5 placebo recipients and 8 SARS-CoV-2 convalescent individuals. General conclusions and limits of the study: After vaccination, spike-specific CD8+ and CD4+ T cell responses were reported to show substantial breadth. The authors noted that the TCR breadth and depth analyses may have underestimated total T cell responses. Spike-specific TCR breadth was higher in Ad26.COV2.S recipients than in placebo recipients (P = 0.0014). Vaccine and placebo recipients had similar non-spike TCR breadth, a finding consistent with the vaccine containing only spike.

TCRbeta CDR3 regions were sequenced with the immunoSEQ Assay. After extraction, genomic DNA underwent amplification by bias-controlled multiplex PCR, followed by high-throughput sequencing. The original methods were these. Collapsing and filtering of sequences were performed to quantify the absolute abundance of each unique TCRbeta CDR3 region. Usable DNA was measured by amplifying reference genes present in all nucleated cells, and TCRbeta template counts were normalized to that usable DNA to estimate T cell fraction. Repertoire TCRs were annotated as SARS-CoV-2-specific by exact matching of V gene, CDR3 amino acid sequence and J gene to a known reactive TCR set. The reference SARS-CoV-2 TCR set was derived from MIRA and filtered for enrichment in COVID-19-positive ImmuneCODE repertoires, a step that removed public or cross-reactive TCRs. Using the MIRA antigens, annotated TCRs were further analysed by specific ORF or by position within an ORF. Breadth was defined as the number of annotated unique rearrangements divided by the total number of unique productive rearrangements, and depth was defined as the summed frequency of the annotated unique rearrangements. TCR breadth was compared between groups using two-sided Wilcoxon rank-sum tests. TCRdb took this table from immuneACCESS and kept in-frame rearrangements with V and J called. Such tables lack part of the clones; where checked against another copy, unresolved V genes explain under half of the gap, and the rest is unexplained. That table gives V, J and clone size, and the DNA gave D and trimming. For this sample there are about 350,000 clones; about 90% appear just once. The ten largest account for 3.9% of the sample.

This specimen's time point label, per the study, means: individuals recovered from natural SARS-CoV-2 infection. On this clone: Its antigen target is currently unknown. No quality values exist for individual bases; no much larger clone is one base distant.

The CDR3 numbers 14 residues from cysteine through phenylalanine. Just the 42-base CDR3 DNA is kept, in frame starting at base 1. V is cut by 4 bases and J by 0 bases, and the space between the germline ends is 9 bases. CDR1 and CDR2 are drawn from the germline V gene (reference sequence): LNHDA, SQIVND. This clonotype was obtained from a human donor who had recovered from COVID-19. The chain is made from TRBV19 and TRBJ1-2, with the D gene call left open. The material sequenced was peripheral blood, taken after recovery from COVID-19. The DNA reads as follows: TGTGCCAGTAGTACGGGTCCAGCTAACTATGGCTACACCTTC. Translated, this is CASSTGPANYGYTF. Here the CDR3 is joined to the reference TRBV19 and TRBJ1-2 genes, and the full variable domain is: DGGITQSPKYLFRKEGQNVTLSCEQNLNHDAMYWYRQDPGQGLRLIYYSQIVNDFQKGDIAEGYSVSREKKESFPLTVTSAQKNPTAFYLCASSTGPANYGYTFGSGTRLTVV.